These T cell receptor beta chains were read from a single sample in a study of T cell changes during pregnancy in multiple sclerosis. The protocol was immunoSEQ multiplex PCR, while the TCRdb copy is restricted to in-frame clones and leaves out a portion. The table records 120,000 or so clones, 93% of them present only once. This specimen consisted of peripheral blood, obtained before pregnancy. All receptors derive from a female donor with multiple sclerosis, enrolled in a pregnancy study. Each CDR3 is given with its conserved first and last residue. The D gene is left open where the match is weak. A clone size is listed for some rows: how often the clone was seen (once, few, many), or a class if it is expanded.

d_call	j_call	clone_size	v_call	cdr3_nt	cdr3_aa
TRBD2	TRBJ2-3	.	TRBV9	TGTGCCAGCAGCAGGACTAGCGGAAACACAGATACGCAGTATTTT	CASSRTSGNTDTQYF
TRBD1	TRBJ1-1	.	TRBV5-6	TGTGCCAGCAGCTTGTTACAGGGGATGAACACTGAAGCTTTCTTT	CASSLLQGMNTEAFF
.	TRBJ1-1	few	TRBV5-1	TGCGCCAGCAGCTTACAGGGGAACACTGAAGCTTTCTTT	CASSLQGNTEAFF
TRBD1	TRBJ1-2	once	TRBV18	TGTGCCAGCTCACGGGACAGGGGGAACTACACCTTC	CASSRDRGNYTF
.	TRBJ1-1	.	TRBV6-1	TGTGCCAGCAGGAGCCAGGGAGGGGTGAACACTGAAGCTTTCTTT	CASRSQGGVNTEAFF
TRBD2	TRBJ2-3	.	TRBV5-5	TGTGCCAGCAGCTTGGGGCGGGGGGGCCGCAATACGCAGTATTTT	CASSLGRGGRNTQYF
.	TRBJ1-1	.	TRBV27	TGTGCCAGCAGCCCATTATGGCTGAACACTGAAGCTTTCTTT	CASSPLWLNTEAFF
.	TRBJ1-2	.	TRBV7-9	TGTGCCAGCAGCCCTCTGGGGGGTCAGCGGGGTGGCTACACCTTC	CASSPLGGQRGGYTF
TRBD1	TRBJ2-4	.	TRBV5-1	TGCGCCAGCAGCCCATCGGAACAGGGGGTATACAAAAACATTCAGTACTTC	CASSPSEQGVYKNIQYF
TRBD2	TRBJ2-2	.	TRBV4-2	TGTGCCAGCAGCCCCGCGGGGACTAGCGACACCGGGGAGCTGTTTTTT	CASSPAGTSDTGELFF
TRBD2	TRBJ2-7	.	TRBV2	TGTGCCAGCAGTGAGATACTAGCGGGGGGGTCCTACGAGCAGTACTTC	CASSEILAGGSYEQYF
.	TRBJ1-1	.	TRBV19	TGTGCCAGTAGTACAGTACCCGCGGGCAACACTGAAGCTTTCTTT	CASSTVPAGNTEAFF
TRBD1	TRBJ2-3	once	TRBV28	TGTGCCAGCAGGGGGACAGGGACAGATACGCAGTATTTT	CASRGTGTDTQYF
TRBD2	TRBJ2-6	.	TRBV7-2	TGTGCCAGCAGTAGCGGGGTCTTGCAGGGGGCCAACGTCCTGACTTTC	CASSSGVLQGANVLTF
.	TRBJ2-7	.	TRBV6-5	TGTGCCAGCAGTTACCTATGGGAGCAGTACTTC	CASSYLWEQYF
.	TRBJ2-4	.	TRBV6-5	TGTGCCAGCAGTTACTCGGCAGGGGTAGGGAACATTCAGTACTTC	CASSYSAGVGNIQYF
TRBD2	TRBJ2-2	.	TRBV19	TGTGCCAGTAGTAACAGACTAGCGGGGGGGACCGGGGAGCTGTTTTTT	CASSNRLAGGTGELFF